This TCR beta chain was recorded in a study of memory CD4+ T cells and cytomegalovirus serostatus. Study-wide results and caveats: Suggested: most of the CMV-linked TCR signature lies in CD4+ memory cells. CMV serostatus prediction reached median AUC about 0.95, or 0.9 with US-trained model.

As to this clone: Its antigen is as yet unknown.

Sequenced by immunoSEQ multiplex PCR; TCRdb stores in-frame clones only, minus some. The repertoire holds 45,000 to 65,000 clones, with around 80% as singletons. This CDR3 is 14 amino acids long. Trimming took 8 bases from V and 0 from J, leaving 14 bases between them. Germline V gives CDR1 MNHEY, CDR2 SVGAGI. The sort gate was single viable CD3+CD4+CD8-CD45RO+ cells for memory CD4+ T cells. The receptor comes from an adult in good health and CMV-seropositive. The gene calls are TRBV6-5 and TRBJ2-7; D gene uncertain. The sample was memory CD4+ T cells from blood. DNA for the CDR3: TGTGCCAGCGGAGCAGGAATACCCTCCTACGAGCAGTACTTC. Translated: CASGAGIPSYEQYF.